The clone carrying this T cell receptor (beta chain) was counted between two and nine times. This record comes from a study of early T cells in non-severe SARS-CoV-2 infection. The CDR3 loop spans 11 amino acids. Looked up from germline, CDR1 is SQVTM and CDR2 is ANQGSEA. TCRdb ran MiXCR on the 5' RACE reads and lists one entry per CDR3 protein. In the table there are about 46,000 distinct CDR3 sequences, roughly 9.4% of which are singletons. The chain is built from TRBV29-1 and TRBJ1-1, with D unresolved. This sequence originates from an adult who was a healthcare worker with PCR-confirmed SARS-CoV-2 infection or an uninfected control (not recorded which). This material consisted of whole blood, taken at baseline. CDR3 region: CIFMENTEAFF. The CDR3 nucleotides read TGCATTTTTATGGAGAACACTGAAGCTTTCTTT.